Listed here is a single TCR beta chain. Antigen unknown. This entry is derived from a study of shared clonotypes between healthy human individuals. General study points: Memory subsets had estimated richness that was generally smaller than that of naive subsets. Sharing of clonotypes among donors was expected to vary with sequencing depth. Since donors were few, the genetic and exposure-history diversity represented was limited.

TCRdb keeps only in-frame clones here, not all; method: immunoSEQ multiplex PCR. Of 150,000 to 200,000 clones listed, 65% to 70% are singletons. CDR3 size: 15 residues. CDR1 is KGHSH, CDR2 LQKENI, per germline. Losses at the gene ends were 4 bases for V and 8 bases for J; bases not matched to a gene: 11. Sequencing input: memory CD4+ T cells sorted from blood. Subset described: CD45RA-negative fraction. This receptor was identified in a young man in good health. V is TRBV18 and J is TRBJ2-1, with 7 bases aligning to TRBD2. CDR3 sequence: CASSRWRESKHEQFF. The DNA of the CDR3 is TGTGCCAGCTCACGCTGGCGGGAGAGTAAGCATGAGCAGTTCTTC.